One T cell receptor beta chain is described in this entry. The junction does not match germline at one end; this may be a read error. The library came from three nested PCR rounds adapted from ARM-PCR protocols. TCRdb re-called the multiplex PCR reads with MiXCR, one entry per CDR3 protein. The data contain roughly 70,000 distinct CDR3 sequences, about three quarters of them singletons. RNA was extracted from bulk tissue without any cell sorting. Chemotherapy-naive patients with new lung cancer underwent thoracic surgery in China, August–late 2014. The data were obtained in a study of tumor and adjacent non-tumor tissue in lung cancer. For the study at large: The patients, 10 or so men and roughly 5 women, were roughly 30 to 80 with stage I to III disease.

The germline V gene encodes CDR1 SQVTM and CDR2 ANQGSEA. The length of the CDR3 is 13 residues. The source of this sequence is a man in his fifties or sixties with non-small cell lung cancer. The chain is built from TRBV29-1 and TRBJ2-1, with D perhaps being TRBD1 or TRBD2 (5 bases each). Sequencing input: lung tumor tissue. CDR3 DNA: TGCAGCACTCAAGGGGAGTCCTACAATGAGCAGTTTTTC. Protein product: CSTQGESYNEQFF.